Below are 14 T cell receptor beta chains sequenced from a single sample in a study of PD-1 blockade in mismatch repair-deficient tumors. Data came from immunoSEQ multiplex PCR; TCRdb stores just in-frame clones and leaves some out. Here the sample spans 100,000 to 150,000 clones, about 90% being singletons. The source was peripheral blood, collected approximately 71 weeks after starting pembrolizumab. The source is an adult with mismatch repair-deficient cancer.

The V and J genes are TRBV7-8 and TRBJ2-3; TRBD2 aligns across 9 bases. Germline V lookup: CDR1 SGHVS, CDR2 FQNEAQ. There are 14 residues in the CDR3. Losses at the gene ends were 3 bases for V and 6 bases for J; bases not matched to a gene: 4. DNA of the CDR3: TGTGCCAGCAGCTTGCTAGCGGGAACCGATACGCAGTATTTT. Translating gives CASSLLAGTDTQYF.

V gene TRBV19 combines with J gene TRBJ2-1; tentative D call: TRBD2 (6 bases). Trimming removed 1 base at V and 15 bases at J, with 16 bases between. The CDR3 has 13 amino acids. Looked up from germline, CDR1 is LNHDA and CDR2 is SQIVND (reference sequence). This CDR3 is CASSIVGSGLRFF. Here the CDR3 DNA reads TGTGCCAGTAGTATAGTGGGGAGCGGGCTTAGGTTCTTC.

The chain joins TRBV14 to TRBJ2-1, with D unresolved. V lost 2 bases, J lost 7 bases, and 12 bases lay in between. The CDR3 sequence is 14 residues long. CDR1 is SGHDN and CDR2 is FVKESK in the germline V gene. The CDR3 is CASSQPWRRNEQFF. CDR3 sequence (DNA): TGTGCCAGCAGCCAACCTTGGCGTCGGAATGAGCAGTTCTTC.

The J gene is TRBJ1-1, the V gene TRBV19; D not certain. CDR1 and CDR2 (germline): LNHDA, SQIVND (reference sequence). The CDR3 has 14 residues. The V gene lost 3 bases and the J gene lost 1 base, with 9 bases spanning the gap. The CDR3 loop is CASSITFRNTEAFF. DNA for the CDR3: TGTGCCAGTAGTATCACGTTCAGGAACACTGAAGCTTTCTTT.

The chain couples TRBV7-9 to TRBJ2-2; possible D gene TRBD2, 5 bases. The CDR3 runs to 17 residues. The germline CDR1 and CDR2 sequences are SEHNR and FQNEAQ (reference sequence). Deletions cut 1 base from V and 5 bases from J, with 17 bases between. The CDR3 nucleotides read TGTGCCAGCAGCTTAGGAAACCCCGGAGGCCCTACCGGGGAGCTGTTTTTT. As protein: CASSLGNPGGPTGELFF.

V is TRBV28 and J is TRBJ2-5; no definite D call. This CDR3 is built from 14 residues. CDR1 MDHEN and CDR2 SYDVKM come from the germline V gene. V was trimmed by 3 bases and J by 1 base, leaving 9 bases between them. CDR3 region: CASSFRRLQETQYF. The CDR3 nucleotides are TGTGCCAGCAGTTTTCGGCGACTCCAAGAGACCCAGTACTTC.

The rearrangement uses TRBV18 and TRBJ2-7; 7 nucleotides agree with TRBD1. CDR3 size: 15 residues. CDR1 and CDR2 from the germline V gene are KGHSH and LQKENI. V was clipped by 0 bases and J by 2 bases; unmatched bases: 4. The CDR3 bases are TGTGCCAGCTCACCACCGGACAGGCCTACCTACGAGCAGTACTTC. Amino acids: CASSPPDRPTYEQYF. Complete variable domain (other parts from reference TRBV18 and TRBJ2-7): NAGVMQNPRHLVRRRGQEARLRCSPMKGHSHVYWYRQLPEEGLKFMVYLQKENIIDESGMPKERFSAEFPKEGPSILRIQQVVRGDSAAYFCASSPPDRPTYEQYFGPGTRLTVT.

The chain employs TRBV4-1 and TRBJ2-7, with D possibly being TRBD2 (5 bases). CDR1 and CDR2 (germline): MGHRA, YSYEKL. Trimming stripped 1 base from V and 0 bases from J, with 7 bases between. There are 14 residues in the CDR3. CDR3 protein: CASSQGADSYEQYF. The CDR3 DNA sequence: TGCGCCAGCAGCCAAGGAGCGGACTCCTACGAGCAGTACTTC.

This clone has only one observation. The chain recombines TRBV6-1 with TRBJ1-2; TRBD1 is a possible D gene (6 bases). Trimming removed 7 bases at V and 3 bases at J, with 18 bases between. The CDR3 has 15 residues. CDR1 and CDR2 (germline): MNHNS, SASEGT. The CDR3 DNA reads TGTGCCAGCATGCCTCGGGGGGGCGCGGACTATGGCTACACCTTC. Its protein product is CASMPRGGADYGYTF.

The chain has TRBV25-1 and TRBJ2-3, with TRBD2 matching over 7 bases. CDR1 is MGHDK and CDR2 is SYGVNS in the germline V gene. The CDR3 sequence is 15 residues long. The V segment lost 1 base and the J segment 1 base; nucleotides outside the gene matches: 2. The CDR3: CASSESAGGTDTQYF. CDR3 nucleotide sequence: TGTGCCAGCAGTGAATCCGCGGGAGGCACAGATACGCAGTATTTT.

This CDR3 reads CASSRQGNQPQHF. The CDR3 DNA follows: TGTGCCAGCAGTCGACAGGGCAATCAGCCCCAGCATTTT. The chain carries TRBV6-1 and TRBJ1-5, with D maybe TRBD1 (6 bases). The CDR3 extends over 13 amino acids. Germline CDR1 MNHNS, CDR2 SASEGT. With 5 bases removed from V and 2 bases from J, the gap between germline ends came to 7 bases.

This clone came up a few times. The CDR3 region is CASSLSRSGNTIYF. CDR3 bases: TGTGCCAGCAGTTTGAGCCGCTCTGGAAACACCATATATTTT. The chain combines TRBV27 with TRBJ1-3; D is undetermined. Germline lookup yields CDR1 MNHEY and CDR2 SMNVEV (reference sequence). Trimming pared 3 bases from V and 0 bases from J, leaving 6 bases between. This CDR3 comprises 14 residues.

The chain links TRBV11-2 to TRBJ2-7; 11 positions match TRBD2. Germline V CDR1 and CDR2: SGHAT, FQNNGV. This CDR3 has 17 amino acids. The J segment lost 4 bases and the V segment lost 0 bases, leaving 8 bases of the junction unmatched. DNA of the CDR3: TGTGCCAGCAGCTTAGAATCCCGACTAGCGGGGATGTACGAGCAGTACTTC. This codes for CASSLESRLAGMYEQYF.

V and J are TRBV14 and TRBJ2-1; the D is unclear. This CDR3 is built from 12 residues. Germline lookup yields CDR1 SGHDN and CDR2 FVKESK. V was pared by 4 bases and J by 9 bases, with 10 bases between. CDR3 in DNA: TGTGCCAGCAGCCCTCATGCCCCTGAGCAGTTCTTC. Its protein is CASSPHAPEQFF.